Following are 20 T cell receptor beta chains from one sample sequenced in a study of T cells in Graves' hyperthyroidism and ophthalmopathy. Amplified TCR beta CDR3 regions derived from RNA transcripts. TCR CDR3 underwent first-round RT-PCR with the HTBI primer set. One entry per CDR3 protein, called by TCRdb with MiXCR from the multiplex PCR reads. The sample lists 370,000 or so distinct CDR3 sequences, around 25% seen once, with around 67% in the top ten. The source material was blood. These receptors were taken from a man over 45 with Graves' hyperthyroidism.

This rearrangement joins TRBV14 to TRBJ2-7; D may be TRBD2 (6 bases). The germline CDR1 and CDR2 sequences are SGHDN and FVKESK. Between the trimmed V and J ends, which lost 1 base and 0 bases, there was a span of 13 bases. This CDR3 contains 16 residues. The CDR3 region is CASSQGASAISYEQYF. As DNA, the CDR3 is TGTGCCAGCAGCCAAGGGGCTAGCGCTATCTCCTACGAGCAGTACTTC.

The chain carries TRBV3-1 and TRBJ2-7; 7 positions agree with TRBD1. V dropped 2 bases and J dropped 5; count of bases not matched to a gene: 6. This CDR3 is 14 amino acids long. Germline V gene data show CDR1 as LGHDT and CDR2 as YNNKEL (reference sequence). The CDR3, as DNA: TGTGCCAGCAGCCAAACCGGACAGGCCCACGAGCAGTACTTC. Protein: CASSQTGQAHEQYF.

The table lists this clonotype with a few counts. The V gene is TRBV18, the J gene TRBJ2-7, with D hard to call. This CDR3 has 13 amino acids. The V gene lost 3 bases and the J gene lost 2 bases, with 8 bases spanning the gap. The germline V gene encodes CDR1 KGHSH and CDR2 LQKENI. This CDR3 reads CASSPGNAYEQYF. As DNA, the CDR3 is TGTGCCAGCTCACCCGGCAACGCCTACGAGCAGTACTTC. The variable domain in full, completed from reference TRBV18 and TRBJ2-7, reads NAGVMQNPRHLVRRRGQEARLRCSPMKGHSHVYWYRQLPEEGLKFMVYLQKENIIDESGMPKERFSAEFPKEGPSILRIQQVVRGDSAAYFCASSPGNAYEQYFGPGTRLTVT.

Ten or more counts support this clonotype. The chain has TRBV6-1 and TRBJ2-3, with a tentative D call TRBD2 (6 bases). V dropped 4 bases and J dropped 0 bases, with 14 bases sitting between them. CDR1 and CDR2 from the germline V gene are MNHNS and SASEGT. The CDR3 is made up of 16 amino acids. The DNA for the CDR3 is TGTGCCAGCAGTGGAAGTTATGGGACTAGCACAGATACGCAGTATTTT. It specifies CASSGSYGTSTDTQYF.

This clonotype was recorded at least ten times. Here the CDR3 reads CSVERLRESLEQYF. In nucleotides, the CDR3 is TGCAGCGTTGAGCGGTTGAGAGAGTCCCTCGAGCAGTACTTC. This chain links TRBV29-1 with TRBJ2-7; no reliable D call. The V end was cut by 3 bases, the J end by 6 bases, with 18 bases between. Germline V gene sequence: CDR1 SQVTM, CDR2 ANQGSEA. The CDR3 has 14 residues.

The rearrangement uses TRBV29-1 and TRBJ2-7, with TRBD1 matching 7 bases. V gave up 7 bases and J gave up 2 bases; unmatched junction bases: 8. CDR3 length equals 13 residues. Germline values: CDR1 SQVTM, CDR2 ANQGSEA. The CDR3 spells CSAKGGEAYEQYF. The CDR3 DNA sequence: TGCAGCGCGAAAGGGGGCGAAGCCTACGAGCAGTACTTC.

The table lists this clonotype with a few counts. The V and J genes are TRBV2 and TRBJ2-4; D might be TRBD2 (5 bases). V shed 7 bases and J shed 2 bases, with 9 bases lying between them. The V gene's germline CDR1 is SNHLY and CDR2 FYNNEI. The length of the CDR3 is 13 residues. The CDR3 DNA reads as TGTGCCAGCACGCTAGCCTCCAAAAACATTCAGTACTTC. This encodes CASTLASKNIQYF.

This clonotype came up a few times. The chain recombines TRBV3-1 with TRBJ2-1, with 8 positions matching TRBD2. J lost 6 bases, V lost 2 bases, and 6 bases had no gene match. The CDR3 spans 15 residues. Germline V gene data show CDR1 as LGHDT and CDR2 as YNNKEL (reference sequence). Written as DNA, the CDR3 is TGTGCCAGCAGCCAAACAGGGCTAGCGGGCAATGAGCAGTTCTTC. Encoded protein: CASSQTGLAGNEQFF.

This rearrangement joins TRBV15 to TRBJ2-7; 8 bases line up with TRBD1. Germline CDR1 is LNHNV and CDR2 is YYDKDF (reference sequence). This CDR3 spans 13 amino acids. V was pared by 1 base and J by 6 bases, with 2 bases of the junction left unmatched. This chain's CDR3 is CATSRGQGIEQYF. CDR3 bases: TGTGCCACCAGCAGAGGACAGGGGATCGAGCAGTACTTC.

The chain recombines TRBV27 with TRBJ2-7; 8 positions match TRBD2. The germline gives CDR1 MNHEY, CDR2 SMNVEV (reference sequence). Unmatched junction bases numbered 10, after V lost 2 bases and J lost 4 bases. The CDR3 is made up of 16 amino acids. In DNA form, the CDR3 reads TGTGCCAGCAGTTTAACCACTAGCGGCCCCGGGTACGAGCAGTACTTC. It is translated as CASSLTTSGPGYEQYF.

Concerning this clonotype: A clone one base away is much larger, so this may be a read error. The CDR3 sequence is CACTSTGDEQYF. The CDR3 nucleotides read TGTGCCTGCACATCCACAGGGGACGAGCAGTACTTC. The V gene is TRBV7-3, the J gene TRBJ2-7, with 7 bases identical to TRBD1. Trimming took 11 bases from V and 5 from J; bases not matched to a gene: 9. The germline CDR1 and CDR2 sequences are SGHTA and FQGTGA. The CDR3 spans 12 residues.

The rearrangement joins TRBV20-1 to TRBJ1-2, with D possibly matching TRBD1 (5 bases). Germline CDR1 reads DFQATT; CDR2 reads SNEGSKA (reference sequence). The CDR3 is made up of 14 amino acids. The V and J ends lost 3 bases and 0 bases respectively, with 11 bases between them. CDR3 region: CSASPGGTNYGYTF. Here the CDR3 DNA reads TGCAGTGCTAGCCCCGGGGGAACTAACTATGGCTACACCTTC.

This clonotype occurred a few times. The V call is TRBV20-1, the J call TRBJ2-1, with 10 positions matching TRBD2. The V gene end was trimmed by 3 bases and the J gene end by 4 bases; junction bases not matched to a gene: 9. Germline V gene data show CDR1 as DFQATT and CDR2 as SNEGSKA (reference sequence). The CDR3 totals 16 residues. DNA of the CDR3: TGCAGTGCTAGCCCTACAACTAGCGGGACTTACAATGAGCAGTTCTTC. Encoded protein: CSASPTTSGTYNEQFF.

A few counts support this clonotype. This chain connects TRBV20-1 to TRBJ2-1, with D tentatively TRBD2 (6 bases). Germline values: CDR1 DFQATT, CDR2 SNEGSKA (reference sequence). This CDR3 comprises 16 residues. V lost 1 base to trimming and J lost 0 bases, with 13 bases between them. CDR3 sequence: CSARGVVGSSYNEQFF. Here the CDR3 DNA reads TGCAGTGCTAGAGGGGTGGTCGGGAGCTCCTACAATGAGCAGTTCTTC.

The J gene is TRBJ1-1, the V gene TRBV30; D is uncertain. This CDR3 region has 12 residues. Germline CDR1 and CDR2: GTSNPN and SVGIG (reference sequence). V lost 4 bases, J lost 3 bases, and 9 bases lay in between. This CDR3 is CAWKEAHTEAFF. For the CDR3, the DNA is TGTGCCTGGAAAGAGGCGCACACTGAAGCTTTCTTT.

There are many counts of this clonotype. The J gene is TRBJ2-3, the V gene TRBV12-3 or TRBV12-4, with 12 positions matching TRBD2. After removal of 6 bases from V and 1 base from J, the junction contained 8 bases not matched to a gene. The length of the CDR3 is 17 residues. The CDR3 nucleotides are TGTGCCAGCAGAAGCAAGCTAGCGGGAGGGGGCACAGATACGCAGTATTTT. This codes for CASRSKLAGGGTDTQYF.

The V gene is TRBV6-6, the J gene TRBJ2-5; the D is unclear. Germline lookup yields CDR1 MNHNY and CDR2 SVGAGI (reference sequence). V was trimmed by 0 bases and J by 5 bases, leaving 10 bases between them. The CDR3 loop spans 14 amino acids. The CDR3: CASSYSLGDETQYF. The CDR3 nucleotides read TGTGCCAGCAGTTACTCTCTCGGTGATGAGACCCAGTACTTC.

This clonotype was counted ten times or more. The rearrangement uses TRBV28 and TRBJ1-1; D remains ambiguous. Germline V gene lookup returns CDR1 MDHEN and CDR2 SYDVKM. V dropped 3 bases and J dropped 0 bases, with 8 bases sitting between them. The CDR3 runs 14 residues. The CDR3 is CASSFAALNTEAFF. The DNA for the CDR3 is TGTGCCAGCAGTTTTGCAGCCTTGAACACTGAAGCTTTCTTT. Full variable domain (missing parts from reference TRBV28 and TRBJ1-1): DVKVTQSSRYLVKRTGEKVFLECVQDMDHENMFWYRQDPGLGLRLIYFSYDVKMKEKGDIPEGYSVSREKKERFSLILESASTNQTSMYLCASSFAALNTEAFFGQGTRLTVV.

The sample holds many counts of this clonotype. The gene calls are TRBV7-2 and TRBJ2-1, with 9 nucleotides matching TRBD2. Germline CDR1 and CDR2: SGHTA and FQGNSA. After removal of 1 base from V and 9 bases from J, the junction contained 7 bases not matched to a gene. This CDR3 is 15 amino acids long. The CDR3 DNA follows: TGTGCCAGCAGCTTAGTTTCAGCGGGAGGTTCTGAGCAGTTCTTC. Residues: CASSLVSAGGSEQFF. The entire variable domain, with the rest obtained from reference TRBV7-2 and TRBJ2-1, is as follows: GAGVSQSPSNKVTEKGKDVELRCDPISGHTALYWYRQSLGQGLEFLIYFQGNSAPDKSGLPSDRFSAERTGGSVSTLTIQRTQQEDSAVYLCASSLVSAGGSEQFFGPGTRLTVL.

This clonotype was observed a few times. The CDR3 nucleotides read TGTGCCAGCAGAGGGAGGAGCTCCTACAATGAGCAGTTCTTC. Amino acid sequence: CASRGRSSYNEQFF. The rearrangement uses TRBV6-1 and TRBJ2-1, with D maybe TRBD2 (6 bases). CDR3 size: 14 residues. Trimming took 6 bases from V and 0 from J, leaving 9 bases between them. Germline V lookup: CDR1 MNHNS, CDR2 SASEGT.